This TCR beta chain was sequenced during a study of T cells in localized non-small cell lung cancer. Assay: immunoSEQ multiplex PCR; the TCRdb copy retains only in-frame clones and omits some. The sample holds 30,000 or so clones, over 80% seen once. A note on this clone: The antigen remains unidentified.

General observations from the study: Among the tissues sampled, uninvolved adjacent lung had the highest T cell clonality, above tumor. Since sequencing was restricted to only one region of the tumor, intratumor heterogeneity remains a possibility. Appearance in adjacent lung was seen for a median approximately 60 of the top 100 tumor clones.

The CDR3 totals 17 residues. The germline V gene encodes CDR1 LGHNA and CDR2 YNFKEQ. Trimming removed 1 base from V and 0 bases from J; junction bases left unmatched: 5. The sequenced sample was peripheral blood mononuclear cells, obtained before any cancer treatment. This rearrangement joins TRBV4-2 to TRBJ1-3; 8 bases map to TRBD1. The receptor was derived from a woman between 40 and 69 years old with stage III lung adenocarcinoma. In DNA, the CDR3 is TGTGCCAGCAGCCAAGGGGACAGGACGAGCTCTGGAAACACCATATATTTT. This encodes CASSQGDRTSSGNTIYF.